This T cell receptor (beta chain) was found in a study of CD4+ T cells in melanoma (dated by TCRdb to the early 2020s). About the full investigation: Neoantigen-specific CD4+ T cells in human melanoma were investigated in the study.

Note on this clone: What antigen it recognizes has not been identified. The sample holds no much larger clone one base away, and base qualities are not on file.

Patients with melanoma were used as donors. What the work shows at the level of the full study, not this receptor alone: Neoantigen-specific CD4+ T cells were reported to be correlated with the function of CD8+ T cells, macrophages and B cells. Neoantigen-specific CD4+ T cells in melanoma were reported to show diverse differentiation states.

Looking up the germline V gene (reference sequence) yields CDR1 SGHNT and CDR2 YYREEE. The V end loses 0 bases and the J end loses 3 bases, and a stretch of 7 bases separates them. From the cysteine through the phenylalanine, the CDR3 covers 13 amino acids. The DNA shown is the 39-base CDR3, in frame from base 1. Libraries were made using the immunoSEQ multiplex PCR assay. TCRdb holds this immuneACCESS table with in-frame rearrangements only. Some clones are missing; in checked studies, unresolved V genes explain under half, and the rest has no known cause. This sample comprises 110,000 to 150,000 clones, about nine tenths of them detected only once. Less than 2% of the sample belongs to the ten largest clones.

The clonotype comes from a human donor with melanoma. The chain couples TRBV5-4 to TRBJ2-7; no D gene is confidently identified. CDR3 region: CASSLEGFYEQYF. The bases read TGTGCCAGCAGCTTGGAGGGCTTCTACGAGCAGTACTTC.